The T cell receptor (beta chain) under discussion was sequenced for a study of blood T cell repertoires in COVID-19. About the study: There were acute and convalescent COVID-19 samples, and they came from the United States, Italy and Spain. Nucleic acid was either cDNA or gDNA, and it came from T cells, B-cell-depleted T cells, or PBMCs.

CDR1 and CDR2 from the germline V gene are SGHNT and YENEEA. The V end was cut by 1 base, the J end by 8 bases, with 18 bases between. This CDR3 is 16 amino acids long. Per the original methods: The authors estimated nucleated cell counts from reference gene primer amplification. The data were produced by immunoSEQ multiplex PCR, yet TCRdb's version contains in-frame clones alone and is incomplete. Clonal size and the V and J genes are those of that table, whereas D and trimming came from the DNA. In the table there are over 120,000 clones, roughly 79% of which are singletons. The clonotype was recovered from a woman in her sixties with acute or convalescent COVID-19. The sequenced sample was peripheral blood. The V call is TRBV11-3, the J call TRBJ2-1; a weak D match, TRBD1 (5 bases). CDR3 region: CASSLGGRQGSDEQFF. The CDR3 region has the DNA TGTGCCAGCAGCTTAGGGGGCCGGCAGGGCTCAGATGAGCAGTTCTTC.